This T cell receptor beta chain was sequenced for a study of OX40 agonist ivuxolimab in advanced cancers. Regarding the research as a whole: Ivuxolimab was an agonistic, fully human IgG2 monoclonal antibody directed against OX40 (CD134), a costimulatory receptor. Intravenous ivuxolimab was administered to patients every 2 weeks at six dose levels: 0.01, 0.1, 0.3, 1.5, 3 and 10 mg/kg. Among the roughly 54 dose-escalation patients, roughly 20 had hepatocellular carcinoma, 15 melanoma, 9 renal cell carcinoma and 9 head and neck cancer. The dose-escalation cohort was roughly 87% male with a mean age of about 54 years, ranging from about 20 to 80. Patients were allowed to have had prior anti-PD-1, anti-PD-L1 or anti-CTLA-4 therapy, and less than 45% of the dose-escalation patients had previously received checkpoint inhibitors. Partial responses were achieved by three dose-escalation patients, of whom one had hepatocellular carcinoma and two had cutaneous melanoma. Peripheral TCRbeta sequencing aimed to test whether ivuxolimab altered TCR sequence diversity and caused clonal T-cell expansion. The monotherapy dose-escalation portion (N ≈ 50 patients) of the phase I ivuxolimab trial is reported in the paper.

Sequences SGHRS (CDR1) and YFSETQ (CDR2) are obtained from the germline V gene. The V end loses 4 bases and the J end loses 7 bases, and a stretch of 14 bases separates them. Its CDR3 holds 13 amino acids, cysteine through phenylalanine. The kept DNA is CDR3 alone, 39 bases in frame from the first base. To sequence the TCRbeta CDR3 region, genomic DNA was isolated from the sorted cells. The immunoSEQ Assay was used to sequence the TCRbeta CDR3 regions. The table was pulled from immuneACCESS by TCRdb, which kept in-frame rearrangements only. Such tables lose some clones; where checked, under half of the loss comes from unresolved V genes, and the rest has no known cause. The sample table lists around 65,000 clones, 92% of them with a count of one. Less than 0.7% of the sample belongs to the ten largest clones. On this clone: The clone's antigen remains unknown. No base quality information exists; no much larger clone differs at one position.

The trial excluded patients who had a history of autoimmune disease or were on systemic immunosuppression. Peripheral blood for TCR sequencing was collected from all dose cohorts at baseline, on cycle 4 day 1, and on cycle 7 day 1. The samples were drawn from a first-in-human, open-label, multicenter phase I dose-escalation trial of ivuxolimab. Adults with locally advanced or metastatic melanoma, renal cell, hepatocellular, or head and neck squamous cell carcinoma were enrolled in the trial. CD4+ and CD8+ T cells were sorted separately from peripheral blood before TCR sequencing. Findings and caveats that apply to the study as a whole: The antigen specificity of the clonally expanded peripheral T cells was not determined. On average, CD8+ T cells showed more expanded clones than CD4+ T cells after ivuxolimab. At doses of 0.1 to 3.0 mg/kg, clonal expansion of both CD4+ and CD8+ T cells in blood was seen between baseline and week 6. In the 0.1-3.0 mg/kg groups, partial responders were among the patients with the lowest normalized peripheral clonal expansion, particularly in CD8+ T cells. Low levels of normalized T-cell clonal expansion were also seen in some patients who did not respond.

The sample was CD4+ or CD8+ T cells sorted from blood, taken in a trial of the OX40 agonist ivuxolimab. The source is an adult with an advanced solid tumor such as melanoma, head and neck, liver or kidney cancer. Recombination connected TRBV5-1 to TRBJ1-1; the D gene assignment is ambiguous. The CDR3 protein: CASSPLRMDEAFF. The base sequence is TGCGCCAGCAGCCCGCTCCGAATGGATGAAGCTTTCTTT.